Sequencing of this T cell receptor beta chain was carried out in a study of blood T cell repertoires in COVID-19. Measured with immunoSEQ multiplex PCR; TCRdb has only the in-frame clones, and not every one. Found here are 180,000 or so clones, 89% of them singletons; the top ten hold approximately 7%. CDR3 size: 17 residues. Trimming at V came to 7 bases and at J to 4 bases, leaving 16 bases not matched to a gene. Germline V gene data show CDR1 as KGHDR and CDR2 as SFDVKD. This sequence was found in a man aged 35 to 55 with acute or convalescent COVID-19. Sequencing used peripheral blood. The chain recombines TRBV24-1 with TRBJ2-7; 9 nucleotides match TRBD1. CDR3 region: CATSSTSPGTGKYEQYF. CDR3 DNA sequence: TGTGCCACCAGCTCAACTTCTCCCGGGACAGGGAAATACGAGCAGTACTTC.